The 21 T cell receptor beta chains in this list originate from one sample, sequenced in a study of blood T cell repertoires in COVID-19. The method was immunoSEQ multiplex PCR; TCRdb's version includes in-frame clones alone and lacks a portion of them. Of almost 300,000 clones listed, roughly 89% were seen once; the top ten hold approximately 12%. Material: peripheral blood. The receptors derive from a woman in her twenties or thirties with COVID-19, enrolled during active disease.

The V and J genes are TRBV9 and TRBJ2-1; 9 bases map to TRBD1. Germline V gives CDR1 SGDLS, CDR2 YYNGEE. V lost 3 bases, J lost 2 bases, and 6 bases stayed unmatched. The CDR3 covers 16 residues. The CDR3 DNA reads TGTGCCAGCAGCGACCACCGGGACAGGGCCTACAATGAGCAGTTCTTC. Translation gives CASSDHRDRAYNEQFF.

This chain joins TRBV18 and TRBJ2-3; TRBD1 is a possible D gene (5 bases). The CDR3 is 17 residues long. Germline V gene data show CDR1 as KGHSH and CDR2 as LQKENI. V was pared by 3 bases and J by 0 bases, with 16 bases between. The CDR3 sequence: CASSPQRSGMSTDTQYF. Written as DNA, the CDR3 is TGTGCCAGCTCACCCCAGAGATCAGGGATGAGCACAGATACGCAGTATTTT.

The chain employs TRBV29-1 and TRBJ2-7; TRBD2 might be the D (6 bases). Trimming removed 5 bases at V and 4 bases at J, with 15 bases between. The CDR3 runs 13 residues. The V gene's germline CDR1 is SQVTM and CDR2 ANQGSEA. CDR3 bases: TGCAGCGTTCTCGCGGGGCCTACTTACGAGCAGTACTTC. Translation: CSVLAGPTYEQYF.

V is TRBV20-1 and J is TRBJ1-3, with D hard to call. CDR1 DFQATT and CDR2 SNEGSKA come from the germline V gene (reference sequence). The CDR3 runs 11 residues. The V and J ends lost 0 bases and 8 bases respectively, with 5 bases between them. The chain's CDR3 is CSARDRDTIYF. In DNA, the CDR3 is TGCAGTGCTAGAGATCGGGACACCATATATTTT.

The rearrangement links TRBV6-1 to TRBJ1-6; the D is unclear. V was shortened by 2 bases and J by 9 bases, with 11 bases between the two germline ends. This CDR3 region has 14 residues. Germline CDR1 and CDR2: MNHNS and SASEGT. The DNA of the CDR3 is TGTGCCAGCAGTGAAACCCGGCGGGGTTCACCCCTCCACTTT. This sequence encodes CASSETRRGSPLHF.

The chain links TRBV5-1 to TRBJ2-7; 9 bases match TRBD1. The CDR3 totals 15 residues. J gave up 1 base and V 3 bases, and 5 bases lay outside the gene matches. Germline CDR1 SGHRS, CDR2 YFSETQ. The CDR3 is CASSSLQGASYEQYF. CDR3 in DNA: TGCGCCAGCAGCTCCTTACAGGGGGCTTCCTACGAGCAGTACTTC. The complete variable domain, with remaining parts taken from reference TRBV5-1 and TRBJ2-7, reads KAGVTQTPRYLIKTRGQQVTLSCSPISGHRSVSWYQQTPGQGLQFLFEYFSETQRNKGNFPGRFSGRQFSNSRSEMNVSTLELGDSALYLCASSSLQGASYEQYFGPGTRLTVT.

V usage is TRBV6-4 and J usage is TRBJ2-3; D gene unclear. The germline V gene has CDR1 MRHNA and CDR2 SNTAGT. The CDR3 spans 14 residues. V was shortened by 4 bases and J by 4 bases, with 12 bases between the two germline ends. In DNA, the CDR3 is TGTGCCAGCAGTGCGACTTGGTATGCAGATACGCAGTATTTT. This translates into CASSATWYADTQYF.

The chain combines TRBV12-3 or TRBV12-4 with TRBJ2-1, with D perhaps matching TRBD1 (5 bases). V was clipped by 7 bases and J by 15 bases, with 22 bases between them. The length of the CDR3 is 13 residues. The CDR3: CASNLGAPKSLFF. The CDR3 DNA reads TGTGCCAGCAATCTTGGGGCCCCAAAGTCTCTGTTCTTC.

This sequence joins TRBV9 and TRBJ1-5, with D perhaps TRBD1 (6 bases). Trimming removed 7 bases from V and 6 bases from J, with 20 bases in between. Germline loops: CDR1 SGDLS, CDR2 YYNGEE. CDR3 length: 15 amino acids. The CDR3 DNA reads as TGTGCCAGCGGGGAGGCGGGGGCCTTCAGTCAGCCCCAGCATTTT. It encodes CASGEAGAFSQPQHF. Full variable domain (rest looked up from reference TRBV9 and TRBJ1-5): DSGVTQTPKHLITATGQRVTLRCSPRSGDLSVYWYQQSLDQGLQFLIQYYNGEERAKGNILERFSAQQFPDLHSELNLSSLELGDSALYFCASGEAGAFSQPQHFGDGTRLSIL.

This sequence joins TRBV4-2 and TRBJ1-6; possibly TRBD1 for D (6 bases). The CDR3 has 14 residues. Germline V gene sequence: CDR1 LGHNA, CDR2 YNFKEQ. V was shortened by 4 bases and J by 10 bases, with 14 bases between the two germline ends. The DNA for the CDR3 is TGTGCCAGCAGCCCCAGGGGCCCGGGATCACCCCTCCACTTT. This encodes CASSPRGPGSPLHF.

The chain recombines TRBV28 with TRBJ1-5, with 9 bases fitting TRBD1. Unmatched junction bases numbered 24, after V lost 3 bases and J lost 0 bases. The length of the CDR3 is 23 residues. Germline V gives CDR1 MDHEN, CDR2 SYDVKM. The CDR3 loop is CASSFTPGGQGRVNTYSNQPQHF. The CDR3 DNA sequence: TGTGCCAGCAGTTTTACCCCCGGGGGACAGGGACGTGTTAATACTTATAGCAATCAGCCCCAGCATTTT. Based on the CDR3 plus reference TRBV28 and TRBJ1-5, the full variable domain is DVKVTQSSRYLVKRTGEKVFLECVQDMDHENMFWYRQDPGLGLRLIYFSYDVKMKEKGDIPEGYSVSREKKERFSLILESASTNQTSMYLCASSFTPGGQGRVNTYSNQPQHFGDGTRLSIL.

This chain uses TRBV2 with TRBJ1-6; a weak D match, TRBD1 (6 bases). Germline CDR1 reads SNHLY; CDR2 reads FYNNEI. This CDR3 spans 15 amino acids. Trimming shortened V by 7 bases and J by 9 bases, and 19 bases separated the two germline ends. This CDR3 is CASTTPGQLSSPLHF. CDR3 DNA sequence: TGTGCCAGCACCACCCCGGGACAACTGAGTTCACCCCTCCACTTT.

V is TRBV19 and J is TRBJ2-7, with 7 bases matching TRBD2. Germline lookup yields CDR1 LNHDA and CDR2 SQIVND (reference sequence). The CDR3 length is 17 residues. After removal of 0 bases from V and 8 bases from J, the junction contained 16 bases not matched to a gene. The CDR3: CASSIELAGAVPMKQYF. The CDR3 DNA follows: TGTGCCAGTAGTATAGAGTTAGCGGGTGCCGTCCCCATGAAGCAGTACTTC.

The chain is built from TRBV29-1 and TRBJ1-4, with TRBD1 identical over 7 bases. Germline V gives CDR1 SQVTM, CDR2 ANQGSEA. The trim removed 1 base at V and 7 bases at J, leaving 3 bases unmatched. The CDR3 consists of 13 residues. The CDR3 DNA sequence: TGCAGCGTTGAAGTAGGGACAGTTGAAAAACTGTTTTTT. Translating it yields CSVEVGTVEKLFF.

The chain joins TRBV5-4 to TRBJ2-7; D is unclear. V was shortened by 0 bases and J by 3 bases, with 7 bases between the two germline ends. Germline V gives CDR1 SGHNT, CDR2 YYREEE (reference sequence). The CDR3 has 13 amino acids. The CDR3 coding sequence is TGTGCCAGCAGCTTGGGGGCAAACTACGAGCAGTACTTC. It is translated as CASSLGANYEQYF.

The chain combines TRBV2 with TRBJ2-5; TRBD1 aligns across 11 bases. The CDR3 contains 15 residues. The ends lost 4 bases at V and 4 bases at J; junction bases unmatched: 5. CDR1 and CDR2 (germline): SNHLY, FYNNEI. CDR3 in amino acids: CASSGTGTGGETQYF. For the CDR3, the DNA is TGTGCCAGCAGTGGAACCGGGACAGGGGGAGAGACCCAGTACTTC.

The chain joins TRBV6-5 to TRBJ1-6; possible D gene TRBD1, 6 bases. Between the trimmed V and J ends, which lost 2 bases and 9 bases, there was a span of 11 bases. This CDR3 contains 14 residues. CDR1 is MNHEY, CDR2 SVGAGI, per germline. CDR3 sequence: CASSYGTLSSPLHF. The CDR3 DNA follows: TGTGCCAGCAGTTACGGGACACTATCTTCACCCCTCCACTTT.

This chain links TRBV23-1 with TRBJ2-5, with no clear D. TRBV23-1 is an open reading frame, and its role is uncertain. Trimming cost V 7 bases and J 5 bases, with 8 bases left between them. CDR3 length: 11 amino acids. CDR3 in amino acids: CASILRETQYF. In nucleotides, the CDR3 is TGCGCCAGCATACTTCGGGAGACCCAGTACTTC.

The rearrangement links TRBV30 to TRBJ1-3, with D tentatively TRBD1 (6 bases). Trimming took 3 bases from V and 4 from J, leaving 7 bases between them. The CDR3 runs 12 residues. Germline V gene sequence: CDR1 GTSNPN, CDR2 SVGIG (reference sequence). The CDR3 sequence: CAWRRGGNTIYF. DNA for the CDR3: TGTGCCTGGAGGAGGGGGGGAAACACCATATATTTT.

The J gene is TRBJ2-7, the V gene TRBV7-6; 8 nucleotides align to TRBD1. V gave up 0 bases and J gave up 1 base; unmatched junction bases: 2. CDR3 size: 15 residues. Germline V lookup: CDR1 SGHVS, CDR2 FNYEAQ. DNA of the CDR3: TGTGCCAGCAGCTTAGCCGGGACAGGATCCTACGAGCAGTACTTC. This encodes CASSLAGTGSYEQYF. Using reference TRBV7-6 and TRBJ2-7 for the parts outside the CDR3, the full variable domain is GAGVSQSPRYKVTKRGQDVALRCDPISGHVSLYWYRQALGQGPEFLTYFNYEAQQDKSGLPNDRFSAERPEGSISTLTIQRTEQRDSAMYRCASSLAGTGSYEQYFGPGTRLTVT.

The chain couples TRBV2 to TRBJ1-4, with TRBD1 matching over 11 bases. The CDR3 sequence is 17 residues long. The V segment lost 6 bases and the J segment 4 bases; nucleotides outside the gene matches: 10. Germline assignment: CDR1 SNHLY and CDR2 FYNNEI. The CDR3 is CASSSFGTGGFNEKLFF. The DNA for the CDR3 is TGTGCCAGCAGCTCGTTTGGGACAGGGGGTTTTAATGAAAAACTGTTTTTT.